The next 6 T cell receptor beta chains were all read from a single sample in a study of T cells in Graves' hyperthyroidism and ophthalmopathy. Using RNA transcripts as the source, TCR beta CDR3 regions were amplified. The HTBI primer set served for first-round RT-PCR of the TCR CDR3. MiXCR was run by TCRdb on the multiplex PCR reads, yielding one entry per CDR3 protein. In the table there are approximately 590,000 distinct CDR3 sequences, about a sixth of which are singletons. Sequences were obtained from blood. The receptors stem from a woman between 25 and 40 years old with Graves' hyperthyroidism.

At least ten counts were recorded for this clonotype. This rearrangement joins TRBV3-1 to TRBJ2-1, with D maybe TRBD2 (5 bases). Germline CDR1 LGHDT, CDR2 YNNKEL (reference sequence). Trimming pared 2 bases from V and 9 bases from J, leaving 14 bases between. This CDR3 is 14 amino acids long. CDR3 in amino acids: CASSQPFSSIEQFF. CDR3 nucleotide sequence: TGTGCCAGCAGCCAACCCTTCTCTAGCATTGAGCAGTTCTTC.

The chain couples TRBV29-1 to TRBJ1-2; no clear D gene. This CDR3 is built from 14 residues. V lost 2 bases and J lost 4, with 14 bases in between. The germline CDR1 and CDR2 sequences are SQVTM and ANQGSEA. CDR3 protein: CSVESRPRAYGYTF. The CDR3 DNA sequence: TGCAGCGTTGAATCCCGCCCCCGTGCCTATGGCTACACCTTC. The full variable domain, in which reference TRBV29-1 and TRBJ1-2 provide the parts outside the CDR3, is SAVISQKPSRDICQRGTSLTIQCQVDSQVTMMFWYRQQPGQSLTLIATANQGSEATYESGFVIDKFPISRPNLTFSTLTVSNMSPEDSSIYLCSVESRPRAYGYTFGSGTRLTVV.

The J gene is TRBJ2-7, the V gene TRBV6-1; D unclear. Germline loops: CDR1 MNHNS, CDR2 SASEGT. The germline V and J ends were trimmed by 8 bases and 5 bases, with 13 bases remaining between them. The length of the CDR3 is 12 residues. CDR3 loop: CASCITADEQYF. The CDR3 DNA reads TGTGCCAGCTGCATAACTGCCGACGAGCAGTACTTC.

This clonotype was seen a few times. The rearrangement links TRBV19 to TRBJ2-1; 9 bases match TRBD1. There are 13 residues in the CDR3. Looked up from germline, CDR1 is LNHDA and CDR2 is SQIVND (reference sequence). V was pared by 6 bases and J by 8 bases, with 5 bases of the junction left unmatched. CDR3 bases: TGTGCCAGTAGAGGGACAGGGTGGCATGAGCAGTTCTTC. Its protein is CASRGTGWHEQFF. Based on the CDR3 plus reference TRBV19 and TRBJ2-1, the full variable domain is DGGITQSPKYLFRKEGQNVTLSCEQNLNHDAMYWYRQDPGQGLRLIYYSQIVNDFQKGDIAEGYSVSREKKESFPLTVTSAQKNPTAFYLCASRGTGWHEQFFGPGTRLTVL.

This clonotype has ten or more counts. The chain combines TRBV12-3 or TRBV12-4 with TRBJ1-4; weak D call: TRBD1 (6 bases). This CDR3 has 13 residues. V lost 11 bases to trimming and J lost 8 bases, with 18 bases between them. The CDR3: CAEAPGQREKLFF. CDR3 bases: TGTGCCGAAGCCCCGGGACAAAGAGAAAAACTGTTTTTT.

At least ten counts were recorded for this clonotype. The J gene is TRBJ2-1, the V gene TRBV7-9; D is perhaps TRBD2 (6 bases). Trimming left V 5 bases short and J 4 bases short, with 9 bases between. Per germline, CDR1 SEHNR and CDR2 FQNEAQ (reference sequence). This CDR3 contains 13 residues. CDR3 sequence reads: CASSMGLYNEQFF. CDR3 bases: TGTGCCAGCAGCATGGGACTTTACAATGAGCAGTTCTTC.